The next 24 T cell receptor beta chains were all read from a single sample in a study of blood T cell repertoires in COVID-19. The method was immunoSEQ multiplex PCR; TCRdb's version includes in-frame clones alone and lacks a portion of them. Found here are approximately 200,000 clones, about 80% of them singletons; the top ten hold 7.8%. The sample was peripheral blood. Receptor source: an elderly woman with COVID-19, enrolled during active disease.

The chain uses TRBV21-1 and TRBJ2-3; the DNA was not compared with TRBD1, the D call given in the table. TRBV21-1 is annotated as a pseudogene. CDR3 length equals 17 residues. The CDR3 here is CAKPGTGGSWRTDTQYF. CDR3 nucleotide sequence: TGTGCCAAACCCGGGACAGGGGGCTCTTGGCGCACAGATACGCAGTATTTT.

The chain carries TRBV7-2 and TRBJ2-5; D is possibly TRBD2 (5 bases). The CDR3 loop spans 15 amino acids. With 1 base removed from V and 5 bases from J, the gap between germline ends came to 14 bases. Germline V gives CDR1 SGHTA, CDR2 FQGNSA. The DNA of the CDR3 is TGTGCCAGCAGCTTAGTGACCGGGGAAGCGGAGACCCAGTACTTC. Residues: CASSLVTGEAETQYF.

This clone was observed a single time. The CDR3: CASSSRDTLYEQYF. The CDR3 nucleotides read TGTGCCAGCAGCTCCCGGGACACTCTCTACGAGCAGTACTTC. The chain is built from TRBV7-9 and TRBJ2-7; tentatively, D is TRBD1 (6 bases). Germline CDR1 reads SEHNR; CDR2 reads FQNEAQ (reference sequence). Trimming took 4 bases from V and 3 from J, leaving 13 bases between them. CDR3 length equals 14 residues.

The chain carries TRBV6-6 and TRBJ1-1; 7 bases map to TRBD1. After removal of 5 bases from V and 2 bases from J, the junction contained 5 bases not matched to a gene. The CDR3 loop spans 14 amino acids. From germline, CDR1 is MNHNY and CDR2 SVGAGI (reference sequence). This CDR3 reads CASSRDRTNTEAFF. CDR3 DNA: TGTGCCAGCAGTCGGGACAGAACAAACACTGAAGCTTTCTTT.

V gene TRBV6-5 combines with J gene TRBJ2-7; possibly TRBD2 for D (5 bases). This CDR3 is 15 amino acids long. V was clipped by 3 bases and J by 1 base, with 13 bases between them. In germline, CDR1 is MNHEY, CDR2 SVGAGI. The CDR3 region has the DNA TGTGCCAGCAGTTATTATCGGGAAGGTTCCTACGAGCAGTACTTC. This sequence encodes CASSYYREGSYEQYF.

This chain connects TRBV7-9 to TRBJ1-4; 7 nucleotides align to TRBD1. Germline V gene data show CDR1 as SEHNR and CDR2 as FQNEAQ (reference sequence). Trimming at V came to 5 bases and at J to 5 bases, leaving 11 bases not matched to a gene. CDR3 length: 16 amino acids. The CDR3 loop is CASSLGTGVRNEKLFF. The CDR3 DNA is TGTGCCAGCAGCCTAGGTACAGGGGTAAGGAATGAAAAACTGTTTTTT.

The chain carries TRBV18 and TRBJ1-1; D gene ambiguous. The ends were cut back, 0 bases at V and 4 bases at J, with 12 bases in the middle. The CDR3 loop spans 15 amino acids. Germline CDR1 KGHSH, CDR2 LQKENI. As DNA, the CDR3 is TGTGCCAGCTCACCACCGGGAGGTCAGTTCACTGAAGCTTTCTTT. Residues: CASSPPGGQFTEAFF.

For the CDR3, the DNA is TGTGCCAGCAGCCCGGGACAGGGAATTTTAAGGTGCAATCAGCCCCAGCATTTT. As protein: CASSPGQGILRCNQPQHF. The gene calls are TRBV6-8 and TRBJ1-5; 9 nucleotides align to TRBD1. J lost 2 bases, V lost 6 bases, and 14 bases had no gene match. Germline V gives CDR1 MNHGY, CDR2 SAAAGT. CDR3 size: 18 residues.

The CDR3 here is CSAQGDGYTF. CDR3 nucleotide sequence: TGCAGTGCGCAGGGGGATGGCTACACCTTC. V and J are TRBV20-1 and TRBJ1-2; 7 bases fit TRBD1. Germline V gives CDR1 DFQATT, CDR2 SNEGSKA (reference sequence). This CDR3 region has 10 residues. The V segment lost 6 bases and the J segment 6 bases; nucleotides outside the gene matches: 1.

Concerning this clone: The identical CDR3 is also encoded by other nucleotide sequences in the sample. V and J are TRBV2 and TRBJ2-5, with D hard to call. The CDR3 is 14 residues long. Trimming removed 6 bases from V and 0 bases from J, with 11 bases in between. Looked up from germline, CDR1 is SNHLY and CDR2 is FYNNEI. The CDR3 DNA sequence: TGTGCCAGCAGCGAATCCCAGTACCAAGAGACCCAGTACTTC. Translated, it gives CASSESQYQETQYF.

CDR3 loop: CASSVGTGRYEQYF. The CDR3 DNA reads as TGTGCCAGCAGCGTCGGGACAGGGAGATACGAGCAGTACTTC. The chain links TRBV9 to TRBJ2-7, with 9 bases fitting TRBD1. CDR1 and CDR2 from the germline V gene are SGDLS and YYNGEE. There are 14 residues in the CDR3. V dropped 2 bases and J dropped 4; count of bases not matched to a gene: 4.

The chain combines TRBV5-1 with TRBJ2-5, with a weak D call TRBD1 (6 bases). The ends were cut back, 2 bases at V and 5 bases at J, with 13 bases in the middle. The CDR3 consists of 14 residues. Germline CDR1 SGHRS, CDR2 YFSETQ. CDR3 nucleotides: TGCGCCAGCAGCTTCGGCATCCAGGGGGAGACCCAGTACTTC. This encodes CASSFGIQGETQYF.

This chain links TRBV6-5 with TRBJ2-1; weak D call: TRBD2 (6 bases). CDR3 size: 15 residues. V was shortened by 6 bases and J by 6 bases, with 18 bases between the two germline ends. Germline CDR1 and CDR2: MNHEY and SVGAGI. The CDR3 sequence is CASRPRGPGGNEQFF. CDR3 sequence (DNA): TGTGCCAGCAGGCCCCGAGGACCCGGGGGCAATGAGCAGTTCTTC.

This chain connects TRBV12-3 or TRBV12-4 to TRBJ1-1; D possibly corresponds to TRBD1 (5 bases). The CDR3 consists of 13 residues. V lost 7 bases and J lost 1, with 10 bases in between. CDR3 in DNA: TGTGCCAGCACCACAGGACCGAACACTGAAGCTTTCTTT. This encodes CASTTGPNTEAFF.

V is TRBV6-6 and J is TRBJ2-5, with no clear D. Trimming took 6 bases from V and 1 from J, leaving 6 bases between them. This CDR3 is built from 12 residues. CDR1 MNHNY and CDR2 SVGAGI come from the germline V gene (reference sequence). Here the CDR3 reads CASRASQETQYF. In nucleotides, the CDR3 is TGTGCCAGCAGGGCTAGCCAAGAGACCCAGTACTTC.

The CDR3 loop is CASSRARDTNQPQHF. The CDR3, as DNA: TGTGCCAGCAGTAGAGCCCGGGACACCAATCAGCCCCAGCATTTT. The chain combines TRBV6-5 with TRBJ1-5; weak D call: TRBD1 (6 bases). V was trimmed by 5 bases and J by 3 bases, leaving 14 bases between them. This CDR3 comprises 15 residues. Germline CDR1 reads MNHEY; CDR2 reads SVGAGI.

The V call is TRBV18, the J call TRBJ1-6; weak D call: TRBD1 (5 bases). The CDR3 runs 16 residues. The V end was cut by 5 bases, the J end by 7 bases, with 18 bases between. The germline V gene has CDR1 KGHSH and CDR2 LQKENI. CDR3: CASSTTYRDSNSPLHF. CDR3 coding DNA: TGTGCCAGCTCAACTACGTACCGGGACTCCAATTCACCCCTCCACTTT.

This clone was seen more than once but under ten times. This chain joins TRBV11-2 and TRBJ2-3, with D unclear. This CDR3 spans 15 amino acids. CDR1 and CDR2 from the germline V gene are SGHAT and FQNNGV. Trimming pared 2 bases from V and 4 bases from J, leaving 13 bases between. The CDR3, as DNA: TGTGCCAGCAGCTTATTAATTGCGGTCCCAGATACGCAGTATTTT. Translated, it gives CASSLLIAVPDTQYF.

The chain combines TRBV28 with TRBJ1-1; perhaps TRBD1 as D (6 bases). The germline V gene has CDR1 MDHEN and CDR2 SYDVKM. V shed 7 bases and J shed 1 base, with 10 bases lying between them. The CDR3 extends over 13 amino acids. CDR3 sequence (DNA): TGTGCCAGCATTCCAGGGGCGAACACTGAAGCTTTCTTT. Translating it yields CASIPGANTEAFF.

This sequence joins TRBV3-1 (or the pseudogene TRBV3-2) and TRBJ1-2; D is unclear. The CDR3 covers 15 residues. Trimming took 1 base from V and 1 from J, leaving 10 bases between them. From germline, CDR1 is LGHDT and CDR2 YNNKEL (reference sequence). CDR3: CASSQVQRINYGYTF. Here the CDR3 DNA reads TGTGCCAGCAGCCAAGTGCAGCGAATTAACTATGGCTACACCTTC.

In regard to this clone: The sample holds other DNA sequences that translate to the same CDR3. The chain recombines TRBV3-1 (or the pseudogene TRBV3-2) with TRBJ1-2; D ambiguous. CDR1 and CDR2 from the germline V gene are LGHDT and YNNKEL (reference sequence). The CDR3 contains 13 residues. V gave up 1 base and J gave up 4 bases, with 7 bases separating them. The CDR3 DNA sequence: TGTGCCAGCAGCCAAGCCACATCCTATGGCTACACCTTC. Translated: CASSQATSYGYTF.

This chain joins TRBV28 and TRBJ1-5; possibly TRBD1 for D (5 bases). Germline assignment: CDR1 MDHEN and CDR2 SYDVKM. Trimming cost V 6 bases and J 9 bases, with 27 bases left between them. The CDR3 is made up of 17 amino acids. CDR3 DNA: TGTGCCAGCAGCCCCCCTTCTAGGGCCCGCACAAGGGGGCCCCAGCATTTT. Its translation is CASSPPSRARTRGPQHF.

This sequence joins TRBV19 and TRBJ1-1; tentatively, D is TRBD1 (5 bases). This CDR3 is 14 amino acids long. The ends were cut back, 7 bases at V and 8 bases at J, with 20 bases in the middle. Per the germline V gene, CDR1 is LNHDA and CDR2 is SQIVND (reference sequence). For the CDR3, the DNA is TGTGCCAGTACCATCACGTCAGTGCGGGACGAAGCTTTCTTT. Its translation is CASTITSVRDEAFF.

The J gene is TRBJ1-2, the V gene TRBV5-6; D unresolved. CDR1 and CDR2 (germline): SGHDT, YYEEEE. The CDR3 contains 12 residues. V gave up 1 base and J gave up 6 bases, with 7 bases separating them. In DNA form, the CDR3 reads TGTGCCAGCAGCTTGCAACAACATGGCTACACCTTC. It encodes CASSLQQHGYTF.